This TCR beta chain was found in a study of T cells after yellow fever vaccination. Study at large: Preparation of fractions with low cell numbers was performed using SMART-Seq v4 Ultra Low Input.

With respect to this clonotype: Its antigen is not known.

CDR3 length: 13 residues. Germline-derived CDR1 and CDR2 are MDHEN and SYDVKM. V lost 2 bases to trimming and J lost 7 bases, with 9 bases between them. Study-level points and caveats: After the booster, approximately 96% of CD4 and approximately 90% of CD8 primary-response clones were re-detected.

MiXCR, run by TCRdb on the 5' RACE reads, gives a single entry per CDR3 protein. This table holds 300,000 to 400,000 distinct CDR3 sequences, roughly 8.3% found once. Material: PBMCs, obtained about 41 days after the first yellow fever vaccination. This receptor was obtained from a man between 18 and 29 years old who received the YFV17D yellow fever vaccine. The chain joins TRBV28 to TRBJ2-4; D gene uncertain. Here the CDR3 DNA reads TGTGCCAGCAGTTTAGGGAACCTCAACATTCAGTACTTC. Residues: CASSLGNLNIQYF.